These T cell receptor beta chains were read from a single sample in a study of cytomegalovirus exposure and HLA in healthy donors. Libraries were prepared by immunoSEQ multiplex PCR; TCRdb keeps only in-frame clonotypes and omits some of them. This sample carries 100,000 or so clones, roughly 80% of them seen once, and the ten largest clones take 10%. Source material: PBMCs. The receptors here all came from a young man in good health and CMV-seropositive. Each CDR3 is given with its conserved first and last residue. D genes are given only for firm matches. Rows give clone size only sometimes, using once, few, many, or a class for an expanded clone.

TRBV6-6,NA,TRBJ2-7,NA,CASSQGGMRIYEQYF,TGTGCCAGCAGCCAGGGTGGCATGAGAATCTACGAGCAGTACTTC
TRBV15,NA,TRBJ1-4,NA,CATSRGLQGPNEKLFF,TGTGCCACCAGCAGAGGGTTACAGGGACCTAATGAAAAACTGTTTTTT
TRBV12-5,once,TRBJ2-5,TRBD2,CASGLSSGGGGETQYF,TGTGCTAGTGGTTTATCTAGCGGGGGTGGTGGAGAGACCCAGTACTTC
TRBV7-9,NA,TRBJ2-2,TRBD1,CASSSRDRINTGELFF,TGTGCCAGCAGCTCCCGGGACAGGATAAACACCGGGGAGCTGTTTTTT
TRBV11-3,NA,TRBJ2-2,TRBD1,CASSQPGQRNGELFF,TGTGCCAGCAGCCAGCCGGGACAGCGTAACGGGGAGCTGTTTTTT
TRBV7-9,NA,TRBJ2-7,NA,CSSSLSLGGAGSYEQYF,TGTTCCAGCAGCTTAAGCCTCGGCGGGGCGGGGTCCTACGAGCAGTACTTC
TRBV5-1,NA,TRBJ2-1,NA,CASREIREVQFF,TGCGCCAGCAGAGAGATCCGAGAGGTGCAGTTCTTC
TRBV6-1,once,TRBJ1-4,TRBD1,CATQGAGEKLFF,TGTGCCACCCAGGGGGCTGGTGAAAAACTGTTTTTT
TRBV10-2,NA,TRBJ2-4,TRBD1,CASSERGQENIQYF,TGCGCCAGCAGTGAGAGGGGGCAAGAAAACATTCAGTACTTC
TRBV9,NA,TRBJ2-3,NA,CASSVGVSDSTDTQYF,TGTGCCAGCAGCGTAGGGGTTAGCGACAGCACAGATACGCAGTATTTT
TRBV6-1,NA,TRBJ1-3,NA,CASSVDRLTGNTIYF,TGTGCCAGCAGTGTAGACCGACTCACTGGAAACACCATATATTTT
TRBV12-5,once,TRBJ2-3,NA,CASGSTRGRTDTQYF,TGTGCTAGTGGTTCCACGCGGGGACGCACAGATACGCAGTATTTT
TRBV7-2,once,TRBJ1-6,NA,CASSQADRVNSPLHF,TGTGCCAGCAGCCAGGCCGACAGAGTCAATTCACCCCTCCACTTT
TRBV9,NA,TRBJ1-5,TRBD1,CASSPGQGADQPQHF,TGTGCCAGCAGCCCGGGACAGGGGGCTGATCAGCCCCAGCATTTT
TRBV7-8,NA,TRBJ2-1,NA,CASSMTGENYNEQFF,TGTGCCAGCAGCATGACAGGAGAGAATTACAATGAGCAGTTCTTC
TRBV7-8,once,TRBJ2-7,NA,CASSTRQTYEQYF,TGTGCCAGCAGCACCCGACAGACCTACGAGCAGTACTTC
TRBV5-6,NA,TRBJ2-3,TRBD2,CASSFLGLAGSDTQYF,TGTGCCAGCAGCTTCCTGGGACTAGCGGGGTCAGATACGCAGTATTTT
TRBV6-1,NA,TRBJ2-1,TRBD2,CASSDPGLAGPRSSYNEQFF,TGTGCCAGCAGTGACCCGGGACTAGCGGGACCAAGGAGCTCCTACAATGAGCAGTTCTTC
TRBV5-1,NA,TRBJ2-3,NA,CASTQSVTDTQYF,TGCGCCAGCACGCAGTCAGTCACAGATACGCAGTATTTT
TRBV6-5,NA,TRBJ2-5,TRBD2,CASRIAGGAQETQYF,TGTGCCAGCAGAATAGCGGGGGGCGCACAAGAGACCCAGTACTTC
TRBV6-1,NA,TRBJ2-7,TRBD1,CASAKSGQGLYEQYF,TGTGCCAGCGCAAAGAGCGGACAGGGTCTCTACGAGCAGTACTTC
TRBV11-2,NA,TRBJ2-1,TRBD1,CASSPWDRVKNEQFF,TGTGCCAGCAGCCCCTGGGACAGGGTAAAGAATGAGCAGTTCTTC
TRBV9,NA,TRBJ2-2,NA,CASSFNRAANTGELFF,TGTGCCAGCAGCTTTAACAGGGCTGCGAACACCGGGGAGCTGTTTTTT
TRBV7-3,NA,TRBJ2-3,TRBD2,CASSLSRPSGGATDTQYF,TGTGCCAGCAGCTTAAGTCGGCCTAGCGGGGGGGCCACAGATACGCAGTATTTT
TRBV18,NA,TRBJ2-5,TRBD2,CASSPTSGGSETQYF,TGTGCCAGCTCACCAACCAGCGGGGGTTCGGAGACCCAGTACTTC
TRBV5-6,NA,TRBJ2-5,TRBD1,CASSPGRDRGSETQYF,TGTGCCAGCAGCCCCGGGCGGGACAGGGGGTCAGAGACCCAGTACTTC
TRBV19,NA,TRBJ2-1,NA,CAIEPSDYNEQFF,TGTGCTATAGAGCCTTCCGACTACAATGAGCAGTTCTTC
TRBV2,NA,TRBJ1-6,NA,CASSDTGTYNSPLHF,TGTGCCAGCAGTGATACGGGTACCTATAATTCACCCCTCCACTTT
TRBV6-1,few,TRBJ1-5,NA,CASSPQVGNQPQHF,TGTGCCAGCAGTCCTCAAGTAGGCAATCAGCCCCAGCATTTT
TRBV4-1,NA,TRBJ2-5,TRBD2,CASSQARGVLERETQYF,TGCGCCAGCAGCCAAGCCCGGGGGGTACTAGAAAGAGAGACCCAGTACTTC
TRBV6-5,NA,TRBJ2-7,NA,CASSYLPEVSSYEQYF,TGTGCCAGCAGTTACCTTCCCGAGGTCTCCTCCTACGAGCAGTACTTC
TRBV6-5,NA,TRBJ1-6,TRBD1,CASSYSGTGVHSPLHF,TGTGCCAGCAGTTACTCCGGGACAGGGGTTCATTCACCCCTCCACTTT
TRBV7-9,NA,TRBJ2-1,TRBD1,CSSILTGQGPRNEQFF,TGTTCCAGCATTCTTACGGGACAGGGTCCTCGGAATGAGCAGTTCTTC
TRBV9,NA,TRBJ1-3,NA,CASSVASQGEAGNTIYF,TGTGCCAGCAGCGTAGCCTCACAGGGTGAAGCGGGAAACACCATATATTTT
TRBV15,NA,TRBJ1-4,NA,CATSSIKGGDAASLF,TGTGCCACCAGCTCTATAAAAGGGGGGGATGCAGCTTCGCTTTTT
TRBV5-1,few,TRBJ1-1,NA,CASSLFAGKNTEAFF,TGCGCCAGCAGCTTGTTCGCAGGGAAGAACACTGAAGCTTTCTTT
TRBV6-4,few,TRBJ1-5,NA,CASRPDRGQPHF,TGTGCCAGCAGGCCGGACCGAGGGCAACCACATTTT
TRBV18,NA,TRBJ1-1,NA,CASSPGFAGEAFF,TGTGCCAGCTCACCAGGGTTTGCAGGGGAAGCTTTCTTT
TRBV9,NA,TRBJ2-1,TRBD1,CASSAAGTAYNEQFF,TGTGCCAGCAGCGCCGCCGGGACAGCCTACAATGAGCAGTTCTTC
TRBV27,NA,TRBJ2-7,NA,CASSLYGAYEQYF,TGTGCCAGCAGTTTATACGGTGCCTACGAGCAGTACTTC
TRBV29-1,NA,TRBJ2-1,TRBD2,CSVAGGGPRHEQFF,TGCAGCGTTGCGGGGGGTGGCCCACGCCATGAGCAGTTCTTC
TRBV18,NA,TRBJ2-5,NA,CASSPQGLVETQYF,TGTGCCAGCTCACCACAGGGGTTGGTAGAGACCCAGTACTTC
TRBV29-1,once,TRBJ2-1,TRBD1,CSVERDRGQFF,TGCAGCGTTGAACGGGACAGGGGGCAGTTCTTC
TRBV7-7,NA,TRBJ2-1,NA,CASSHGSGNEQFF,TGTGCCAGCAGCCACGGTAGTGGCAATGAGCAGTTCTTC
TRBV4-1,NA,TRBJ2-5,NA,CASSQMRTAETQYF,TGCGCCAGCAGCCAAATGCGGACAGCAGAGACCCAGTACTTC
TRBV5-1,NA,TRBJ2-3,NA,CASSLGVSGDTQYF,TGCGCCAGCAGCTTGGGGGTATCGGGGGATACGCAGTATTTT